The 18 T cell receptor beta chains reported below all come from one sample, sequenced in a study of T-cell reconstitution after alpha-beta-depleted transplantation in children. This sample's TCRbeta library carried unique molecular identifier barcodes. MiXCR, applied by TCRdb to the PCR reads, yields one record per CDR3 protein. This table holds some 500,000 distinct CDR3 sequences, around 16% found once. This specimen consisted of PBMCs from the stem cell graft donor, obtained from the stem cell graft. The receptors shown here come from a human donor who donated a stem cell graft to a child with acute lymphoblastic leukemia.

This clonotype was seen more than once but under ten times. The rearrangement joins TRBV4-1 to TRBJ2-1, with TRBD2 matching 15 bases. Trimming cost V 0 bases and J 8 bases; bases outside gene matches: 8. Germline V lookup: CDR1 MGHRA, CDR2 YSYEKL. The CDR3 totals 18 residues. The CDR3 region is CASSQEGLAGGLGDEQFF. In nucleotides, the CDR3 is TGCGCCAGCAGCCAAGAAGGACTAGCGGGAGGGCTGGGGGATGAGCAGTTCTTC.

This clonotype was counted a few times. The V call is TRBV12-3 or TRBV12-4, the J call TRBJ2-5, with 9 bases that match TRBD1. J lost 5 bases, V lost 6 bases, and 7 bases had no gene match. This CDR3 has 14 amino acids. CDR3 DNA: TGTGCCAGCAGGCAAGGCGGGACAGGGGAGACCCAGTACTTC. Translation: CASRQGGTGETQYF.

This clonotype occurred a few times. The V call is TRBV20-1, the J call TRBJ1-4; 7 bases are shared with TRBD1. In germline, CDR1 is DFQATT, CDR2 SNEGSKA (reference sequence). The trim removed 6 bases at V and 0 bases at J, leaving 16 bases unmatched. The CDR3 extends over 18 amino acids. The CDR3 here is CSAPGRDRDDSTNEKLFF. The CDR3, as DNA: TGCAGTGCCCCTGGTAGAGACAGGGACGATTCAACTAATGAAAAACTGTTTTTT.

There are a few counts of this clonotype. The chain is built from TRBV23-1 and TRBJ2-5, with D hard to call. TRBV23-1 is treated as an ORF (open reading frame) with a function not yet certain. V dropped 6 bases and J dropped 4 bases, with 15 bases sitting between them. This CDR3 is 14 amino acids long. In DNA form, the CDR3 reads TGCGCCAGCAGCCCAGACCATCCCGCAGAGACCCAGTACTTC. The encoded protein is CASSPDHPAETQYF.

The V and J genes are TRBV19 and TRBJ2-3; D may be TRBD1 (6 bases). Germline CDR1 reads LNHDA; CDR2 reads SQIVND (reference sequence). This CDR3 comprises 14 residues. The ends were cut back, 7 bases at V and 2 bases at J, with 13 bases in the middle. CDR3 in amino acids: CASKDSIITDTQYF. The CDR3, as DNA: TGTGCCAGTAAGGACAGCATAATCACAGATACGCAGTATTTT.

This clonotype was observed a handful of times. The chain couples TRBV2 to TRBJ1-1, with 9 bases identical to TRBD1. This CDR3 region has 17 residues. Germline CDR1 reads SNHLY; CDR2 reads FYNNEI. Trimming cost V 6 bases and J 0 bases; bases outside gene matches: 11. CDR3 coding DNA: TGTGCCAGCAGAAACCCCCGGGACAGGGCATTGAACACTGAAGCTTTCTTT. This sequence encodes CASRNPRDRALNTEAFF.

This chain uses TRBV5-1 with TRBJ1-1; D is possibly TRBD1 (5 bases). In germline, CDR1 is SGHRS, CDR2 YFSETQ. The V gene lost 1 base and the J gene lost 5 bases, with 12 bases spanning the gap. The CDR3 is made up of 14 amino acids. CDR3 in amino acids: CASSLTGSATEAFF. DNA of the CDR3: TGCGCCAGCAGCTTGACAGGTTCGGCAACTGAAGCTTTCTTT.

This clonotype occurred a few times. This chain uses TRBV14 with TRBJ1-1; D gene unclear. Trimming cost V 1 base and J 3 bases, with 15 bases left between them. Germline loops: CDR1 SGHDN, CDR2 FVKESK. The CDR3 has 16 amino acids. The CDR3, as DNA: TGTGCCAGCAGCCAAGTACCTAGGCGTAAGGACACTGAAGCTTTCTTT. Translated, it gives CASSQVPRRKDTEAFF. The complete variable domain, with remaining parts taken from reference TRBV14 and TRBJ1-1, reads EAGVTQFPSHSVIEKGQTVTLRCDPISGHDNLYWYRRVMGKEIKFLLHFVKESKQDESGMPNNRFLAERTGGTYSTLKVQPAELEDSGVYFCASSQVPRRKDTEAFFGQGTRLTVV.

This clonotype was counted a few times. The gene calls are TRBV7-2 and TRBJ1-1; D remains ambiguous. The germline V and J ends were trimmed by 3 bases and 1 base, with 9 bases remaining between them. Germline-derived CDR1 and CDR2 are SGHTA and FQGNSA. The CDR3 consists of 14 residues. The CDR3 nucleotides are TGTGCCAGCAGCTTGCGAACAAGGAACACTGAAGCTTTCTTT. Amino acid sequence: CASSLRTRNTEAFF.

The genes are TRBV27 and TRBJ1-2; 11 bases agree with TRBD1. From germline, CDR1 is MNHEY and CDR2 SMNVEV (reference sequence). The CDR3 runs to 15 residues. J lost 6 bases, V lost 5 bases, and 8 bases had no gene match. CDR3 sequence (DNA): TGTGCCAGCAGTCCATACATGGGACAGGGGGATGGCTACACCTTC. As protein: CASSPYMGQGDGYTF.

There are a few counts of this clonotype. V is TRBV9 and J is TRBJ2-7; D uncertain. V dropped 0 bases and J dropped 2 bases, with 6 bases sitting between them. CDR1 is SGDLS and CDR2 is YYNGEE in the germline V gene. The length of the CDR3 is 13 residues. The CDR3 spells CASSVEPAYEQYF. As DNA, the CDR3 is TGTGCCAGCAGCGTAGAGCCCGCCTACGAGCAGTACTTC.

The rearrangement links TRBV12-3 or TRBV12-4 to TRBJ1-2; D remains unclear. The CDR3 is made up of 14 amino acids. V lost 1 base, J lost 5 bases, and 11 bases lay in between. CDR3: CASSLGPFPYGYTF. CDR3 nucleotide sequence: TGTGCCAGCAGTTTAGGGCCTTTTCCATATGGCTACACCTTC.

V is TRBV7-8 and J is TRBJ1-1; D gene unclear. The CDR3 covers 15 residues. Germline CDR1 reads SGHVS; CDR2 reads FQNEAQ. V was trimmed by 1 base and J by 5 bases, leaving 14 bases between them. In DNA, the CDR3 is TGTGCCAGCAGCTTAGTAGCCCGGGGAGGTACTGAAGCTTTCTTT. It yields the protein CASSLVARGGTEAFF.

This CDR3 reads CASSALAGVAYEQYF. CDR3 nucleotide sequence: TGTGCCAGCAGCGCTTTAGCGGGAGTAGCCTACGAGCAGTACTTC. The rearrangement uses TRBV7-3 and TRBJ2-7; TRBD2 agrees at 9 bases. After removal of 5 bases from V and 2 bases from J, the junction contained 7 bases not matched to a gene. The CDR3 contains 15 residues. Per germline, CDR1 SGHTA and CDR2 FQGTGA.

The V gene is TRBV12-3 or TRBV12-4, the J gene TRBJ1-6, with D unclear. This CDR3 has 17 residues. The V end was cut by 4 bases, the J end by 3 bases, with 16 bases between. The CDR3 region has the DNA TGTGCCAGCAGTTCCTCGAGCGGGGTCTTCTATAATTCACCCCTCCACTTT. Translating gives CASSSSSGVFYNSPLHF.

This clonotype has only a few counts. The chain couples TRBV19 to TRBJ2-1; D unresolved. Germline loops: CDR1 LNHDA, CDR2 SQIVND (reference sequence). V shed 5 bases and J shed 5 bases, with 10 bases lying between them. This CDR3 spans 13 amino acids. CDR3 amino acids: CASSVGAHNEQFF. DNA of the CDR3: TGTGCCAGTAGTGTCGGAGCCCACAATGAGCAGTTCTTC.

The chain carries TRBV20-1 and TRBJ1-2; D gene unclear. The germline V gene encodes CDR1 DFQATT and CDR2 SNEGSKA (reference sequence). The CDR3 totals 11 residues. Trimming left V 8 bases short and J 7 bases short, with 14 bases between. This CDR3 reads CSSSGVFGYTF. In DNA, the CDR3 is TGCAGTTCGTCCGGGGTTTTTGGCTACACCTTC.

The V and J genes are TRBV5-1 and TRBJ1-1, with TRBD1 matching over 7 bases. V lost 4 bases to trimming and J lost 8 bases; unmatched junction nucleotides: 11. The CDR3 consists of 14 residues. CDR1 and CDR2 from the germline V gene are SGHRS and YFSETQ. The CDR3 spells CASSPWGVDREAFF. CDR3 nucleotide sequence: TGCGCCAGCAGCCCATGGGGAGTGGACAGGGAAGCTTTCTTT.